The 13 T cell receptor beta chains listed next were all sequenced from one sample in a study of CXCR3-negative and CXCR3-positive naive CD8 T cells. All TRB cDNA libraries came from 5' RACE performed with UMI labels. TCRdb re-called the 5' RACE reads and gives one entry per CDR3 protein, without DNA. The sample has around 140,000 distinct CDR3 sequences. The sample was naive CXCR3- CD8+ T cells from blood. Subset noted: CD45RO-CCR7+CD27+CD95- naive CD8+ T cells lacking CXCR3 (TNR3-). These receptor sequences come from a human donor in good health. Some clones in this sample may be carry-over from other donors' samples.

The rearrangement joins TRBV9 to TRBJ2-1; TCRdb gives TRBD1 as the D gene, but with no DNA this cannot be confirmed. The CDR3 contains 17 residues. The germline gives CDR1 SGDLS, CDR2 YYNGEE. The CDR3 sequence: CASSEGRGFRSYNEQFF.

The gene calls are TRBV29-1 and TRBJ1-1; the D call from TCRdb, TRBD1, cannot be confirmed without DNA. This CDR3 comprises 13 residues. Germline-derived CDR1 and CDR2 are SQVTM and ANQGSEA. CDR3 protein: CSVEPTGNTEAFF.

V gene TRBV29-1 combines with J gene TRBJ2-5; TCRdb's D call, TRBD1, is unchecked because there is no DNA. The V gene's germline CDR1 is SQVTM and CDR2 ANQGSEA. The CDR3 is 14 residues long. CDR3 sequence reads: CSVVSGSYQETQYF.

The chain has TRBV6-5 and TRBJ2-7; with no DNA, the TCRdb D assignment of TRBD2 cannot be verified. The length of the CDR3 is 14 residues. CDR1 is MNHEY, CDR2 SVGAGI, per germline. The chain's CDR3 is CASTGGGSIHEQYF.

The chain has TRBV25-1 and TRBJ1-5. CDR3 length equals 13 residues. Per germline, CDR1 MGHDK and CDR2 SYGVNS. CDR3 region: CASSESGDQPQHF.

The chain is built from TRBV6-2 or TRBV6-3 and TRBJ2-1; TCRdb calls TRBD1, which cannot be checked without DNA. This CDR3 contains 13 residues. Germline CDR1 and CDR2: MNHEY and SVGEGT. CDR3 residues: CASSLTGGNEQFF.

The chain has TRBV19 and TRBJ2-2. This CDR3 region has 14 residues. Looked up from germline, CDR1 is LNHDA and CDR2 is SQIVND (reference sequence). The CDR3 loop reads CASSIADFTGELFF.

V is TRBV7-9 and J is TRBJ1-2. CDR1 is SEHNR and CDR2 is FQNEAQ in the germline V gene (reference sequence). The CDR3 runs to 13 residues. The CDR3 spells CAGRDGVGKGYTF.

The V gene is TRBV6-2 or TRBV6-3, the J gene TRBJ2-7; TCRdb reports TRBD1, a call that lacks DNA to check it against. The CDR3 spans 14 residues. In germline, CDR1 is MNHEY, CDR2 SVGEGT. CDR3 amino acids: CASTDGTGNYEQYF.

The chain has TRBV27 and TRBJ2-2; TCRdb gives TRBD2 as the D gene, but with no DNA this cannot be confirmed. This CDR3 has 18 amino acids. Germline CDR1 reads MNHEY; CDR2 reads SMNVEV (reference sequence). The CDR3 sequence: CASSFGLAGGPSTGELFF.

The chain joins TRBV29-1 to TRBJ2-2. From germline, CDR1 is SQVTM and CDR2 ANQGSEA. The CDR3 is made up of 12 amino acids. The chain's CDR3 is CSVDEGSGELFF.

The chain couples TRBV9 to TRBJ2-3; no DNA is available, so the TRBD2 call from TCRdb remains unchecked. The CDR3 has 18 residues. Germline V lookup: CDR1 SGDLS, CDR2 YYNGEE. CDR3: CASSHHTRGLGEADTQYF.

The chain employs TRBV5-3 and TRBJ2-1; with no DNA, the TCRdb D assignment of TRBD2 cannot be verified. TRBV5-3 is flagged as an ORF with uncertain function. The CDR3 is 14 amino acids. CDR3 loop: CARMGLAGVNEKFF.